This TCR beta chain was sequenced in a study of CD8+CD57+ T cells in acquired aplastic anemia. Study findings and constraints: The number of CD8+ CDR3 sequences shared by patients and controls was roughly 31.

This CDR3 region has 14 residues. Germline V gene sequence: CDR1 SGHNT, CDR2 YYREEE (reference sequence). Trimming cost V 4 bases and J 1 base, with 11 bases left between them. Selection for sequencing was limited to patients who had shown CD8+CD57+ cell expansion by flow cytometry. Therapy had not been given to patients before blood sampling. Genomic DNA, the template, was used for profiling of the TCR beta VDJ and CDR3. TCRdb re-derived calls from the reads in MiXCR, one entry per CDR3 protein. Of a few hundred thousand distinct CDR3 sequences in the sample, 82% were seen once. Notes on this clonotype: Antigen specificity is unknown.

The TCR comes from a human donor with aplastic anemia. V is TRBV5-4 and J is TRBJ2-5; maybe TRBD2 (6 bases). What was sequenced was sorted CD4+, CD8+, or CD8+CD57+ T cells (not recorded which) from PBMCs. CDR3 bases: TGTGCCAGCAGCATGAGTAGCGGCCAAGAGACCCAGTACTTC. It is translated as CASSMSSGQETQYF.